This TCR beta chain was captured by sequencing in a study of graft-versus-host responses after intestinal transplantation. Study as a whole: Every transplant recipient was induced with anti-thymocyte globulin, then maintained on tacrolimus and steroids for around 3 years. Study-wide results and caveats: Among recipient marrow samples, GvH clones were found; some appeared first in ileum or blood.

Trimming took 0 bases from V and 4 from J, leaving 10 bases between them. CDR1 is MNHNY and CDR2 is SVGAGI in the germline V gene (reference sequence). This CDR3 is 14 amino acids long. Using immunoSEQ multiplex PCR, the repertoire was profiled, and TCRdb retains in-frame clones only, with some absent. The data hold roughly 120,000 clones, with roughly nine tenths observed a single time. Regarding this clone: Its matching antigen is unknown.

The chain has TRBV6-6 and TRBJ2-7; D is possibly TRBD2 (5 bases). The TCR sequence derives from a human donor who received an intestinal transplant. The sequenced sample was unstimulated CD4+ T cells sorted from spleen or lymph node cells, obtained before intestinal transplant. CDR3 coding DNA: TGTGCCAGCAGTTACTCGAGCGGCCTATACGAGCAGTACTTC. This sequence encodes CASSYSSGLYEQYF.